Shown below are 26 T cell receptor beta chains from a single sample sequenced in a study of blood T cell repertoires in COVID-19. The repertoire was sequenced with immunoSEQ multiplex PCR; TCRdb's copy has only in-frame clones and lacks some. Of about 77,000 clones listed, approximately 76% are singletons. The sample consisted of peripheral blood. These receptors all come from a man between 65 and 85 years old with active or convalescent COVID-19.

This rearrangement joins TRBV15 to TRBJ1-1, with TRBD1 identical over 8 bases. The CDR3 totals 15 residues. Germline loops: CDR1 LNHNV, CDR2 YYDKDF (reference sequence). Losses at the gene ends were 5 bases for V and 4 bases for J; bases not matched to a gene: 9. CDR3 residues: CATSPWQGATTEAFF. CDR3 nucleotide sequence: TGTGCCACCAGCCCCTGGCAGGGGGCTACCACTGAAGCTTTCTTT.

This clone turned up a few times. The chain employs TRBV19 and TRBJ2-2; 7 positions match TRBD2. The J segment lost 2 bases and the V segment lost 3 bases, leaving 3 bases of the junction unmatched. The CDR3 sequence is 15 residues long. Germline-derived CDR1 and CDR2 are LNHDA and SQIVND (reference sequence). DNA of the CDR3: TGTGCCAGTAGTATTACTAGCGACAACACCGGGGAGCTGTTTTTT. Protein: CASSITSDNTGELFF.

The rearrangement joins TRBV24-1 to TRBJ1-3, with a weak D call TRBD1 (5 bases). Deletions cut 1 base from V and 4 bases from J, with 25 bases between. The germline V gene encodes CDR1 KGHDR and CDR2 SFDVKD. CDR3 length: 20 amino acids. CDR3 protein: CATSDLRQGGLETEGNTIYF. As DNA, the CDR3 is TGTGCCACCAGTGATTTAAGGCAGGGCGGTTTAGAAACAGAGGGAAACACCATATATTTT.

This CDR3 is CASRPRETAYEQYF. The DNA of the CDR3 is TGTGCCAGCAGGCCTCGGGAGACCGCCTACGAGCAGTACTTC. The chain carries TRBV27 and TRBJ2-7; possible D gene TRBD2, 6 bases. Germline CDR1 reads MNHEY; CDR2 reads SMNVEV (reference sequence). Trimming left V 6 bases short and J 2 bases short, with 14 bases between. CDR3 length: 14 residues.

In this sample, this clone turned up once. The rearrangement uses TRBV5-1 and TRBJ2-2; perhaps TRBD1 as D (5 bases). The CDR3 is 17 amino acids. CDR1 and CDR2 from the germline V gene are SGHRS and YFSETQ. V was pared by 4 bases and J by 2 bases, with 18 bases between. The CDR3 DNA sequence: TGCGCCAGCAGCAGAACCCCGATTCAGGGTAACACCGGGGAGCTGTTTTTT. Protein product: CASSRTPIQGNTGELFF.

Sample share makes this clone medium-sized. This sequence joins TRBV6-2 or TRBV6-3 and TRBJ2-7, with a possible D match to TRBD1 (5 bases). V lost 2 bases to trimming and J lost 2 bases, with 19 bases between them. CDR3 size: 17 residues. CDR1 MNHEY and CDR2 SVGEGT come from the germline V gene. The CDR3 DNA reads as TGTGCCAGCAGTTACCGGTCCTCTGTAGGGGTGCCCTACGAGCAGTACTTC. Protein: CASSYRSSVGVPYEQYF.

The chain has TRBV20-1 and TRBJ1-1; D gene uncertain. The germline gives CDR1 DFQATT, CDR2 SNEGSKA (reference sequence). The CDR3 is made up of 14 amino acids. V was clipped by 3 bases and J by 0 bases, with 11 bases between them. CDR3 in amino acids: CSASTVFLNTEAFF. In DNA form, the CDR3 reads TGCAGTGCTAGTACAGTCTTTTTGAACACTGAAGCTTTCTTT.

The rearrangement joins TRBV28 to TRBJ2-7, with D unresolved. This CDR3 is built from 14 residues. The germline V and J ends were trimmed by 1 base and 2 bases, with 9 bases remaining between them. In germline, CDR1 is MDHEN, CDR2 SYDVKM. CDR3 nucleotides: TGTGCCAGCAGTTTATACGCCGCGGCCTACGAGCAGTACTTC. Translating it yields CASSLYAAAYEQYF.

This chain uses TRBV6-6 with TRBJ2-7, with 9 bases matching TRBD1. This CDR3 has 17 amino acids. CDR1 MNHNY and CDR2 SVGAGI come from the germline V gene (reference sequence). After removal of 5 bases from V and 7 bases from J, the junction contained 18 bases not matched to a gene. CDR3 DNA sequence: TGTGCCAGCAGTCGATCCGCTACACAGGGGGCGTATTGGGAGCAGTACTTC. Translated, it gives CASSRSATQGAYWEQYF.

This chain links TRBV10-3 with TRBJ2-3; 8 nucleotides match TRBD1. The CDR3 contains 17 residues. Trimming at V came to 2 bases and at J to 2 bases, leaving 9 bases not matched to a gene. The V gene's germline CDR1 is ENHRY and CDR2 SYGVKD. CDR3 nucleotide sequence: TGTGCCATCAGTGAGCCGTCGGGACAGGTGAACACAGATACGCAGTATTTT. Amino acids: CAISEPSGQVNTDTQYF.

This clone was observed many times. This rearrangement joins TRBV5-1 to TRBJ2-7; perhaps TRBD2 as D (6 bases). This CDR3 comprises 14 residues. The germline V and J ends were trimmed by 7 bases and 6 bases, with 20 bases remaining between them. Germline CDR1 reads SGHRS; CDR2 reads YFSETQ. The CDR3 DNA is TGCGCCAGCCGGCTTGGAGGGGCCGACATCGAGCAGTACTTC. Its protein is CASRLGGADIEQYF.

The chain employs TRBV6-2 or TRBV6-3 and TRBJ1-1; perhaps TRBD1 as D (5 bases). The CDR3 runs 15 residues. Germline lookup yields CDR1 MNHEY and CDR2 SVGEGT. The V and J ends lost 5 bases and 8 bases respectively, with 21 bases between them. The CDR3 region is CASSLHRSVGLEAFF. DNA for the CDR3: TGTGCCAGCAGTCTCCACAGGTCTGTGGGATTAGAAGCTTTCTTT.

The chain employs TRBV24-1 and TRBJ2-3; 8 bases fit TRBD1. This CDR3 has 14 residues. Germline CDR1 is KGHDR and CDR2 is SFDVKD. Trimming removed 8 bases from V and 4 bases from J; junction bases left unmatched: 7. The CDR3 nucleotides read TGTGCCACCACGGCCGGACAGGGCGCAGATACGCAGTATTTT. Translated, it gives CATTAGQGADTQYF.

The CDR3 DNA is TGTGCCAGCAGGCCGACAGTTGGAAACACCATATATTTT. It translates to CASRPTVGNTIYF. V and J are TRBV3-1 (or the pseudogene TRBV3-2) and TRBJ1-3; D may be TRBD1 (5 bases). The germline V gene has CDR1 LGHDT and CDR2 YNNKEL (reference sequence). Trimming removed 6 bases from V and 3 bases from J, with 9 bases in between. The CDR3 runs 13 residues.

The rearrangement joins TRBV30 to TRBJ2-7; a weak D match, TRBD1 (5 bases). CDR1 and CDR2 from the germline V gene are GTSNPN and SVGIG (reference sequence). CDR3 length equals 14 residues. Trimming shortened V by 2 bases and J by 1 base, and 12 bases separated the two germline ends. The CDR3 nucleotides read TGTGCCTGGAGTCCAACCGACAGATCCTACGAGCAGTACTTC. It is translated as CAWSPTDRSYEQYF.

This chain joins TRBV6-4 and TRBJ1-5; 11 bases match TRBD1. The germline V gene has CDR1 MRHNA and CDR2 SNTAGT. CDR3 size: 17 residues. V lost 6 bases, J lost 5 bases, and 12 bases stayed unmatched. In DNA form, the CDR3 reads TGTGCCAGCAGATCAGGACAGGGGGCGCCGGGGGATCAGCCCCAGCATTTT. Amino acid sequence: CASRSGQGAPGDQPQHF.

This rearrangement joins TRBV28 to TRBJ1-6; D is perhaps TRBD1 (5 bases). Germline CDR1 reads MDHEN; CDR2 reads SYDVKM. V was pared by 8 bases and J by 7 bases, with 15 bases between. The CDR3 sequence is 14 residues long. The CDR3 reads CASRGAGTNSPLHF. CDR3 bases: TGTGCCAGCCGCGGGGCAGGAACAAATTCACCCCTCCACTTT.

This clone was observed a handful of times. The chain carries TRBV30 and TRBJ2-2; the D gene is possibly TRBD2 (8 bases). The CDR3 has 16 amino acids. Trimming left V 3 bases short and J 0 bases short, with 14 bases between. The germline gives CDR1 GTSNPN, CDR2 SVGIG (reference sequence). CDR3 loop: CAWRGGGGPNTGELFF. For the CDR3, the DNA is TGTGCCTGGAGAGGGGGCGGGGGGCCGAACACCGGGGAGCTGTTTTTT.

CDR3 loop: CASSLHPYAGTGGDTQYF. The CDR3 region has the DNA TGTGCCAGCAGCTTACATCCCTACGCCGGGACAGGGGGAGATACGCAGTATTTT. J is TRBJ2-3 and V is TRBV11-2, with 11 bases aligning to TRBD1. The CDR3 has 18 residues. Trimming took 2 bases from V and 5 from J; bases not matched to a gene: 12. Germline V gives CDR1 SGHAT, CDR2 FQNNGV.

This clone occurred a few times. The chain links TRBV28 to TRBJ1-5, with D perhaps matching TRBD1 (5 bases). From germline, CDR1 is MDHEN and CDR2 SYDVKM. The V and J ends lost 3 bases and 7 bases respectively, with 19 bases between them. There are 16 residues in the CDR3. The CDR3 bases are TGTGCCAGCAGTTTGTATGCGGGGGTCGACAGCCAGCCCCAGCATTTT. Its protein is CASSLYAGVDSQPQHF.

The chain joins TRBV27 to TRBJ2-1, with D tentatively TRBD2 (5 bases). Germline values: CDR1 MNHEY, CDR2 SMNVEV (reference sequence). CDR3 length: 14 residues. Trimming stripped 10 bases from V and 4 bases from J, with 17 bases between. In nucleotides, the CDR3 is TGTGCCATTTCGGCAGCTAGCCCGTACAATGAGCAGTTCTTC. Its protein is CAISAASPYNEQFF.

The chain combines TRBV6-1 with TRBJ2-7; 8 bases map to TRBD2. CDR1 and CDR2 (germline): MNHNS, SASEGT. The V and J ends lost 3 bases and 5 bases, in that order; junction bases with no gene match: 9. The CDR3 spans 15 residues. DNA of the CDR3: TGTGCCAGCAGTGACCTACATGCGGGGGGCCACGAGCAGTACTTC. Encoded protein: CASSDLHAGGHEQYF.

The V gene is TRBV6-5, the J gene TRBJ2-3, with D hard to call. Germline V gene data show CDR1 as MNHEY and CDR2 as SVGAGI. Between the trimmed V and J ends, which lost 6 bases and 2 bases, there was a span of 6 bases. This CDR3 region has 12 residues. The CDR3 loop reads CASSHFTDTQYF. The CDR3 DNA reads TGTGCCAGCAGCCACTTCACAGATACGCAGTATTTT.

This chain connects TRBV12-5 to TRBJ1-5; the match to TRBD1 covers 7 bases. V shed 2 bases and J 6 bases; nucleotides not matched to a gene: 4. CDR3 length: 14 residues. Germline lookup yields CDR1 LGHNT and CDR2 FRNRAP. This chain's CDR3 is CASGLRGQGQPQHF. The DNA for the CDR3 is TGTGCTAGTGGTTTGAGGGGGCAGGGTCAGCCCCAGCATTTT.

The chain employs TRBV2 and TRBJ1-5; TRBD1 matches at 8 bases. The trim removed 8 bases at V and 5 bases at J, leaving 11 bases unmatched. The CDR3 is made up of 15 amino acids. Germline V gives CDR1 SNHLY, CDR2 FYNNEI. The CDR3 loop is CASGRAATGDQPQHF. The CDR3 DNA follows: TGTGCCAGCGGGAGAGCGGCGACAGGGGATCAGCCCCAGCATTTT.

This clone is labeled large. The V gene is TRBV7-9, the J gene TRBJ2-2, with TRBD2 matching 11 bases. Trimming took 2 bases from V and 4 from J; bases not matched to a gene: 6. The CDR3 loop spans 17 amino acids. CDR1 is SEHNR, CDR2 FQNEAQ, per germline (reference sequence). The CDR3: CASSLTSGGQGTGELFF. CDR3 bases: TGTGCCAGCAGCTTAACTAGCGGGGGTCAAGGCACCGGGGAGCTGTTTTTT.